This passage covers 4 T cell receptor beta chains from one sample sequenced in a study of T cells in women clearing cervical HPV infection. Libraries were prepared by immunoSEQ multiplex PCR; TCRdb keeps only in-frame clonotypes and omits some of them. The listing records around 46,000 clones. The sequencing input was blood buffy coat. All receptors derive from a woman between 18 and 70 years old with a cervical HPV16 infection that either progressed to CIN3+ or cleared (not recorded which).

Notes on this clone: The CDR3 is cut off 3 residues early in the read; its end comes from the germline J gene. V and J are TRBV2 and TRBJ2-2; perhaps TRBD2 as D (5 bases). Germline V gene lookup returns CDR1 SNHLY and CDR2 FYNNEI. Trimming shortened V by 4 bases and J by 0 bases, and 6 bases separated the two germline ends. CDR3 length: 14 residues. The CDR3 protein is CASSAGTNTGELFF. The covered CDR3 bases are TGTGCCAGCAGTGCGGGGACGAACACCGGGGAG.

As concerns this clone: The observed sequence ends 3 residues before the CDR3 terminus, with the missing tail filled in from the germline J gene. The gene calls are TRBV30 and TRBJ1-1; no reliable D call. Trimming left V 4 bases short and J 4 bases short, with 10 bases between. This CDR3 is built from 12 residues. The germline V gene has CDR1 GTSNPN and CDR2 SVGIG (reference sequence). CDR3 protein: CAWNGEGTEAFF. CDR3 bases read: TGTGCCTGGAATGGCGAGGGCACTGAA.

CDR3 bases read: TGTGCCAGCAGCTTAGCTATGGTGGGCGGACAGCCG. It translates to CASSLAMVGGQP. The entire CDR3 is CASSLAMVGGQPQYF. The V and J genes are TRBV7-8 and TRBJ2-3, with D tentatively TRBD1 (6 bases). The read ends 3 residues early relative to the CDR3; the germline J gene fills the gap. Germline CDR1 is SGHVS and CDR2 is FQNEAQ. CDR3 length: 15 amino acids.

Worth noting for this clone: Sequencing ends 3 residues short of the CDR3 end; the germline J gene provides the rest. V is TRBV5-1 and J is TRBJ2-1; TRBD2 aligns across 7 bases. The V gene's germline CDR1 is SGHRS and CDR2 YFSETQ. Trimming took 8 bases from V and 1 from J; bases not matched to a gene: 15. This CDR3 spans 17 amino acids. The DNA read from the CDR3 is TGCGCCAGTGGGTTGGGAGGGAGAGAGGGGTCCTACAATGAG. Protein: CASGLGGREGSYNE. The entire CDR3 reads CASGLGGREGSYNEQFF.